What follows are 20 T cell receptor beta chains derived from one specimen sequenced in a study of T cell responses to AZD1222 COVID-19 vaccine. Generated by immunoSEQ multiplex PCR, the TCRdb table keeps only in-frame clones and is missing some. The sample shows about 83,000 clones, 88% of them seen only once. The sample in question was peripheral blood, obtained on day 0 of MenACWY control vaccination. The origin of the receptors is an adult in good health.

This clone is a singleton in its sample. The V call is TRBV27, the J call TRBJ1-4; 8 bases line up with TRBD1. Losses at the gene ends were 5 bases for V and 6 bases for J; bases not matched to a gene: 5. The germline V gene encodes CDR1 MNHEY and CDR2 SMNVEV (reference sequence). The CDR3 spans 14 residues. For the CDR3, the DNA is TGTGCCAGCAGTCGGACAGGGCTGGATGAAAAACTGTTTTTT. Its protein product is CASSRTGLDEKLFF.

The chain links TRBV10-3 to TRBJ2-1, with 8 positions matching TRBD2. J gave up 6 bases and V 3 bases, and 1 base lay outside the gene matches. The CDR3 extends over 13 amino acids. Germline CDR1 ENHRY, CDR2 SYGVKD. CDR3 protein: CAISEAGVNEQFF. The CDR3 coding sequence is TGTGCCATCAGTGAAGCGGGAGTCAATGAGCAGTTCTTC.

The chain uses TRBV7-2 and TRBJ1-5; 7 bases map to TRBD1. The CDR3 is made up of 19 amino acids. Germline-derived CDR1 and CDR2 are SGHTA and FQGNSA. Losses at the gene ends were 4 bases for V and 0 bases for J; bases not matched to a gene: 15. CDR3 nucleotide sequence: TGTGCCAGCAGCTACTACCCTATCCAGGGACAGAATAGCAATCAGCCCCAGCATTTT. Residues: CASSYYPIQGQNSNQPQHF.

The J gene is TRBJ1-3, the V gene TRBV28; D might be TRBD1 (5 bases). V gave up 3 bases and J gave up 9 bases, with 9 bases separating them. This CDR3 has 12 residues. The germline V gene has CDR1 MDHEN and CDR2 SYDVKM. CDR3 DNA: TGTGCCAGCAGTTTGGGGGAATCCACCATATATTTT. Encoded protein: CASSLGESTIYF.

The chain links TRBV12-3 or TRBV12-4 to TRBJ1-1, with D perhaps matching TRBD1 (5 bases). The CDR3 has 13 amino acids. Trimming took 7 bases from V and 0 from J, leaving 9 bases between them. The CDR3 spells CASIGTLNTEAFF. CDR3 DNA: TGTGCCAGCATAGGGACCTTGAACACTGAAGCTTTCTTT.

The V and J genes are TRBV7-9 and TRBJ2-3, with D perhaps matching TRBD2 (5 bases). The CDR3 extends over 14 amino acids. The V gene's germline CDR1 is SEHNR and CDR2 FQNEAQ (reference sequence). V lost 5 bases and J lost 1, with 10 bases in between. CDR3 DNA: TGTGCCAGCAGCCCCCCAGCGGGCACAGATACGCAGTATTTT. Its protein is CASSPPAGTDTQYF.

The chain recombines TRBV5-1 with TRBJ1-1, with D perhaps TRBD1 (6 bases). CDR1 SGHRS and CDR2 YFSETQ come from the germline V gene. The CDR3 covers 14 residues. With 0 bases removed from V and 5 bases from J, the gap between germline ends came to 11 bases. The CDR3 nucleotides are TGCGCCAGCAGCTTGGAGGTGAGGGGGACTGAAGCTTTCTTT. Translated: CASSLEVRGTEAFF.

This clone was seen only once. The rearrangement links TRBV25-1 to TRBJ1-1, with 8 nucleotides matching TRBD1. CDR3 size: 15 residues. CDR1 and CDR2 from the germline V gene are MGHDK and SYGVNS. The V gene end was trimmed by 5 bases and the J gene end by 5 bases; junction bases not matched to a gene: 10. The CDR3 protein is CASSSKTGEDTEAFF. The CDR3 region has the DNA TGTGCCAGCAGTAGTAAGACAGGGGAGGATACTGAAGCTTTCTTT. The complete variable domain, with remaining parts taken from reference TRBV25-1 and TRBJ1-1, reads EADIYQTPRYLVIGTGKKITLECSQTMGHDKMYWYQQDPGMELHLIHYSYGVNSTEKGDLSSESTVSRIRTEHFPLTLESARPSHTSQYLCASSSKTGEDTEAFFGQGTRLTVV.

V and J are TRBV30 and TRBJ1-2; D not resolved. Germline V CDR1 and CDR2: GTSNPN, SVGIG (reference sequence). The length of the CDR3 is 12 residues. V was trimmed by 4 bases and J by 8 bases, leaving 14 bases between them. In nucleotides, the CDR3 is TGTGCCTGGATTTATTACAAGGAAGGCTACACCTTC. Amino acid sequence: CAWIYYKEGYTF.

This chain uses TRBV6-2 or TRBV6-3 with TRBJ2-2; D unclear. The germline V gene has CDR1 MNHEY and CDR2 SVGEGT. This CDR3 has 16 amino acids. Trimming removed 4 bases from V and 4 bases from J, with 16 bases in between. The CDR3 region has the DNA TGTGCCAGCAGTTTTTACCCTCAGTCGGTCACCGGGGAGCTGTTTTTT. Residues: CASSFYPQSVTGELFF.

The rearrangement uses TRBV27 and TRBJ2-2, with D perhaps TRBD2 (7 bases). The germline V gene encodes CDR1 MNHEY and CDR2 SMNVEV (reference sequence). The ends were cut back, 7 bases at V and 5 bases at J, with 23 bases in the middle. The CDR3 has 17 residues. The CDR3 loop reads CASMPGAGEVRTGELFF. In DNA, the CDR3 is TGTGCCAGCATGCCAGGGGCGGGGGAAGTACGGACCGGGGAGCTGTTTTTT.

The chain joins TRBV19 to TRBJ2-2; possible D gene TRBD1, 6 bases. Trimming shortened V by 6 bases and J by 6 bases, and 26 bases separated the two germline ends. Germline loops: CDR1 LNHDA, CDR2 SQIVND (reference sequence). This CDR3 is 18 amino acids long. The CDR3 spells CASSTPVYRDHGAGELFF. The CDR3 DNA reads TGTGCCAGTAGCACTCCCGTCTACAGGGACCATGGGGCCGGGGAGCTGTTTTTT.

A few counts support this clone. This chain joins TRBV10-3 and TRBJ2-2; D not resolved. The CDR3 is 15 residues long. Germline assignment: CDR1 ENHRY and CDR2 SYGVKD. The V gene lost 0 bases and the J gene lost 5 bases, with 10 bases spanning the gap. The chain's CDR3 is CAISESSLGTGELFF. The CDR3 nucleotides are TGTGCCATCAGTGAGTCGAGTCTAGGAACCGGGGAGCTGTTTTTT.

This rearrangement joins TRBV7-9 to TRBJ2-2; 7 nucleotides match TRBD1. From germline, CDR1 is SEHNR and CDR2 FQNEAQ (reference sequence). CDR3 size: 15 residues. Trimming removed 7 bases from V and 7 bases from J; junction bases left unmatched: 12. Written as DNA, the CDR3 is TGTGCCAGCATTCCAGGACAGGCTAAGGGCGGGGAGCTGTTTTTT. Its translation: CASIPGQAKGGELFF. Full variable domain (outside the CDR3, taken from reference TRBV7-9 and TRBJ2-2): DTGVSQNPRHKITKRGQNVTFRCDPISEHNRLYWYRQTLGQGPEFLTYFQNEAQLEKSRLLSDRFSAERPKGSFSTLEIQRTEQGDSAMYLCASIPGQAKGGELFFGEGSRLTVL.

The genes are TRBV7-2 and TRBJ1-1; D is unresolved. The CDR3 has 16 residues. V was clipped by 0 bases and J by 0 bases, with 11 bases between them. Germline V lookup: CDR1 SGHTA, CDR2 FQGNSA. This CDR3 is CASSLATGLVNTEAFF. CDR3 in DNA: TGTGCCAGCAGCTTAGCAACGGGTCTCGTGAACACTGAAGCTTTCTTT. The whole variable domain, filled in from reference TRBV7-2 and TRBJ1-1, reads GAGVSQSPSNKVTEKGKDVELRCDPISGHTALYWYRQSLGQGLEFLIYFQGNSAPDKSGLPSDRFSAERTGGSVSTLTIQRTQQEDSAVYLCASSLATGLVNTEAFFGQGTRLTVV.

This clone was seen just once. The chain has TRBV24-1 and TRBJ2-1; either TRBD1 or TRBD2 may supply D (5 bases each). Germline CDR1 reads KGHDR; CDR2 reads SFDVKD. V was pared by 9 bases and J by 3 bases, with 17 bases between. The CDR3 length is 15 residues. As DNA, the CDR3 is TGTGCCACCGGGGGTGACAGTACCTACTACAATGAGCAGTTCTTC. This sequence encodes CATGGDSTYYNEQFF.

The chain combines TRBV24-1 with TRBJ1-2; TRBD1 matches at 8 bases. The CDR3 runs to 14 residues. The V gene end was trimmed by 2 bases and the J gene end by 4 bases; junction bases not matched to a gene: 2. Germline lookup yields CDR1 KGHDR and CDR2 SFDVKD. In nucleotides, the CDR3 is TGTGCCACCAGTGATTCCGGGACAGGCTATGGCTACACCTTC. This codes for CATSDSGTGYGYTF.

The V call is TRBV7-9, the J call TRBJ1-1; 10 bases line up with TRBD1. Germline values: CDR1 SEHNR, CDR2 FQNEAQ (reference sequence). Trimming took 6 bases from V and 2 from J; bases not matched to a gene: 12. This CDR3 spans 17 amino acids. This CDR3 is CASSPKTGGAGNTEAFF. The DNA of the CDR3 is TGTGCCAGCAGTCCAAAGACAGGGGGCGCGGGAAACACTGAAGCTTTCTTT. Full variable domain (outside the CDR3, taken from reference TRBV7-9 and TRBJ1-1): DTGVSQNPRHKITKRGQNVTFRCDPISEHNRLYWYRQTLGQGPEFLTYFQNEAQLEKSRLLSDRFSAERPKGSFSTLEIQRTEQGDSAMYLCASSPKTGGAGNTEAFFGQGTRLTVV.

This chain links TRBV25-1 with TRBJ1-3, with D possibly TRBD1 on 5 matching bases. The V end was cut by 7 bases, the J end by 5 bases, with 12 bases between. Germline V gene sequence: CDR1 MGHDK, CDR2 SYGVNS. The CDR3 extends over 13 amino acids. CDR3 region: CASTNGGRNTIYF. CDR3 in DNA: TGTGCCAGCACTAACGGGGGTAGAAACACCATATATTTT.

The rearrangement links TRBV7-9 to TRBJ1-5; a weak D match, TRBD1 (6 bases). Between the trimmed V and J ends, which lost 6 bases and 7 bases, there was a span of 16 bases. This CDR3 spans 14 amino acids. The germline V gene encodes CDR1 SEHNR and CDR2 FQNEAQ (reference sequence). The CDR3 DNA is TGTGCCAGCAGTTCCGGACAGCTTCGACAGCCCCAGCATTTT. Encoded protein: CASSSGQLRQPQHF.